A single sample gave rise to the 27 T cell receptor beta chains below, sequenced in a study of blood T cells in healthy people across ages. A second PCR, run for about 7 to 11 cycles, used a sample-barcoded 5' primer plus a J-beta primer mix. TCRdb processed the 5' RACE reads anew with MiXCR; each CDR3 protein has one entry. The sample contains roughly 570,000 distinct CDR3 sequences, 27% of which appear only once. Material for sequencing was blood. The receptors shown here come from a woman aged 70 to 79 in good health.

CDR3 amino acids: CASTVGAGANVLTF. In DNA, the CDR3 is TGTGCCAGCACCGTAGGGGCTGGGGCCAACGTCCTGACTTTC. The chain employs TRBV6-6 and TRBJ2-6, with a possible D match to TRBD1 (5 bases). This CDR3 is built from 14 residues. CDR1 and CDR2 from the germline V gene are MNHNY and SVGAGI (reference sequence). Trimming pared 7 bases from V and 2 bases from J, leaving 9 bases between.

This rearrangement joins TRBV29-1 to TRBJ2-5, with 9 bases that match TRBD2. The V and J ends lost 3 bases and 5 bases, in that order; junction bases with no gene match: 7. CDR1 is SQVTM and CDR2 is ANQGSEA in the germline V gene. CDR3 length: 14 residues. The CDR3 DNA reads as TGCAGCGTTGAGGTAGCGGGGGTTCGGGAGACCCAGTACTTC. As protein: CSVEVAGVRETQYF.

With respect to this clonotype: A much larger clone differs by one base, so this may be a read error. The CDR3 DNA is TGTGCCAGCAGACCGTACAGGGAAGGGGGGACCCAGTACTTC. This sequence encodes CASRPYREGGTQYF. J is TRBJ2-5 and V is TRBV11-2, with D perhaps TRBD1 (6 bases). V was pared by 6 bases and J by 7 bases, with 18 bases between. CDR3 length: 14 residues. CDR1 SGHAT and CDR2 FQNNGV come from the germline V gene.

The gene calls are TRBV7-2 and TRBJ2-5; D perhaps matches TRBD1 (6 bases). The end of the DNA aligns better with TRBJ2-7, so the J call may be wrong. The CDR3 sequence is 14 residues long. Looked up from germline, CDR1 is SGHTA and CDR2 is FQGNSA. The CDR3 sequence: CASSEGAGAYEQYF. The CDR3 nucleotides read TGTGCCAGCAGCGAAGGGGCAGGGGCCTACGAGCAGTACTTC.

This clonotype was counted only a few times. The chain joins TRBV20-1 to TRBJ2-5, with 8 bases that match TRBD2. Germline CDR1 and CDR2: DFQATT and SNEGSKA (reference sequence). The CDR3 loop spans 14 amino acids. With V trimmed by 1 base and J by 4 bases, 5 bases remained unmatched. CDR3 sequence reads: CSARGLAGSETQYF. In DNA, the CDR3 is TGCAGTGCTAGAGGGCTAGCGGGTTCAGAGACCCAGTACTTC.

This clonotype appeared a few times. This chain connects TRBV2 to TRBJ2-5; D call uncertain. The CDR3 runs 13 residues. The V and J ends lost 6 bases and 1 base respectively, with 9 bases between them. Per germline, CDR1 SNHLY and CDR2 FYNNEI. The chain's CDR3 is CASRWQSQETQYF. The CDR3 DNA reads as TGTGCCAGCAGATGGCAGTCCCAAGAGACCCAGTACTTC.

This clonotype occurred a few times. The rearrangement joins TRBV28 to TRBJ1-1; no definite D call. V was trimmed by 4 bases and J by 1 base, leaving 10 bases between them. Per the germline V gene, CDR1 is MDHEN and CDR2 is SYDVKM. The CDR3 spans 14 residues. As DNA, the CDR3 is TGTGCCAGCAGTTCCGCTGACACGAACACTGAAGCTTTCTTT. This sequence encodes CASSSADTNTEAFF.

This clonotype has only a few counts. V is TRBV20-1 and J is TRBJ1-2, with D possibly TRBD1 on 6 matching bases. The germline CDR1 and CDR2 sequences are DFQATT and SNEGSKA (reference sequence). The CDR3 spans 13 residues. V lost 3 bases to trimming and J lost 0 bases, with 8 bases between them. The CDR3 sequence: CSARGAANYGYTF. Written as DNA, the CDR3 is TGCAGTGCTAGGGGGGCGGCTAACTATGGCTACACCTTC.

The table lists this clonotype with a few counts. The CDR3 nucleotides are TGTGCCAGCAGTGATGTGAGCGGGGGCGAGACCCAGTACTTC. Translated: CASSDVSGGETQYF. The gene calls are TRBV9 and TRBJ2-5, with 8 positions matching TRBD2. The CDR3 is 14 residues long. Germline trimming cut 5 bases from V and 5 bases from J; bases unmatched to any gene: 8. Germline CDR1 SGDLS, CDR2 YYNGEE.

This clonotype was observed once. The chain employs TRBV27 and TRBJ1-6, with D maybe TRBD1 (6 bases). The ends were cut back, 7 bases at V and 10 bases at J, with 20 bases in the middle. The CDR3 extends over 15 amino acids. Germline values: CDR1 MNHEY, CDR2 SMNVEV (reference sequence). DNA for the CDR3: TGTGCCAGCAAAACTTTCAGGGGCGAGAGGTCACCCCTCCACTTT. Translating it yields CASKTFRGERSPLHF.

This chain uses TRBV7-2 with TRBJ1-1; the D gene is possibly TRBD1 (5 bases). Germline CDR1 and CDR2: SGHTA and FQGNSA. V shed 5 bases and J shed 5 bases, with 15 bases lying between them. The CDR3 is made up of 14 amino acids. CDR3 region: CASSLTPGRTEAFF. The DNA for the CDR3 is TGTGCCAGCAGCCTCACCCCGGGGCGAACTGAAGCTTTCTTT.

V usage is TRBV6-2 or TRBV6-3 and J usage is TRBJ2-4; D call uncertain. Trimming took off 6 bases at V and 2 bases at J, with 11 bases between the two ends. CDR3 length equals 14 residues. Per germline, CDR1 MNHEY and CDR2 SVGEGT. The CDR3: CASSYPRPKNIQYF. CDR3 coding DNA: TGTGCCAGCAGCTACCCCCGACCCAAAAACATTCAGTACTTC.

This clonotype showed up just a few times. This chain uses TRBV18 with TRBJ1-1; TRBD1 is a possible D gene (6 bases). Trimming cost V 3 bases and J 5 bases, with 16 bases left between them. Germline V lookup: CDR1 KGHSH, CDR2 LQKENI. The CDR3 consists of 15 residues. DNA of the CDR3: TGTGCCAGCTCACCCGGCCGGGGGACACTGACTGAAGCTTTCTTT. It translates to CASSPGRGTLTEAFF.

This clonotype occurred once. The chain combines TRBV3-1 with TRBJ2-2; possible D gene TRBD2, 6 bases. The germline V gene has CDR1 LGHDT and CDR2 YNNKEL (reference sequence). The CDR3 has 19 residues. Trimming cost V 3 bases and J 2 bases, with 22 bases left between them. CDR3 in DNA: TGTGCCAGCAGCCACGATCGGCTAGCGAACAGCCTTAACACCGGGGAGCTGTTTTTT. Residues: CASSHDRLANSLNTGELFF.

This clonotype was seen at least ten times. The chain links TRBV4-3 to TRBJ2-7; 13 nucleotides line up with TRBD2. The V gene end was trimmed by 3 bases and the J gene end by 3 bases; junction bases not matched to a gene: 2. CDR1 is LGHNA and CDR2 is YSLEER in the germline V gene. The CDR3 is made up of 15 amino acids. Written as DNA, the CDR3 is TGCGCCAGCAGCCAGGGACTAGCGGGGAGCTACGAGCAGTACTTC. It is translated as CASSQGLAGSYEQYF.

The rearrangement uses TRBV5-1 and TRBJ2-6, with no clear D. From germline, CDR1 is SGHRS and CDR2 YFSETQ. This CDR3 has 15 residues. V lost 2 bases to trimming and J lost 1 base, with 7 bases between them. CDR3 coding DNA: TGCGCCAGCAGCTTAGTGATATCTGGGGCCAACGTCCTGACTTTC. Translation gives CASSLVISGANVLTF.

This chain links TRBV10-3 with TRBJ2-1, with 8 bases identical to TRBD1. Germline V gene sequence: CDR1 ENHRY, CDR2 SYGVKD. The CDR3 is 15 amino acids. The ends lost 2 bases at V and 10 bases at J; junction bases unmatched: 10. The CDR3 nucleotides read TGTGCCATCAGTGAGCGACAGGGGCCATCCCGGGAGCAGTTCTTC. This sequence encodes CAISERQGPSREQFF.

V gene TRBV7-2 combines with J gene TRBJ2-5, with TRBD2 identical over 8 bases. Per the germline V gene, CDR1 is SGHTA and CDR2 is FQGNSA. V shed 5 bases, J shed 5 bases, and the junction held 7 bases outside the gene matches. The CDR3 runs to 14 residues. As DNA, the CDR3 is TGTGCCAGCAGCCTGGGACTAGACGGGGAGACCCAGTACTTC. It encodes CASSLGLDGETQYF. The entire variable domain, with the rest obtained from reference TRBV7-2 and TRBJ2-5, is as follows: GAGVSQSPSNKVTEKGKDVELRCDPISGHTALYWYRQSLGQGLEFLIYFQGNSAPDKSGLPSDRFSAERTGGSVSTLTIQRTQQEDSAVYLCASSLGLDGETQYFGPGTRLLVL.

A single count supports this clonotype. The chain joins TRBV20-1 to TRBJ1-4; 11 nucleotides match TRBD1. Germline V gene lookup returns CDR1 DFQATT and CDR2 SNEGSKA (reference sequence). The trim removed 5 bases at V and 8 bases at J, leaving 7 bases unmatched. CDR3 length: 14 residues. The CDR3 nucleotides read TGCAGTGCTGCGTCCGGGACAGGGGGAGAAAAACTGTTTTTT. It codes for CSAASGTGGEKLFF.

V is TRBV7-9 and J is TRBJ1-4; tentatively, D is TRBD1 (5 bases). The CDR3 is 15 amino acids. V was cut by 7 bases and J by 2 bases, with 14 bases left in between. Germline CDR1 is SEHNR and CDR2 is FQNEAQ (reference sequence). Here the CDR3 reads CASTLAGLTNEKLFF. The CDR3 DNA reads TGTGCCAGCACTCTTGCGGGGCTGACTAATGAAAAACTGTTTTTT.

This clonotype was counted a few times. The chain has TRBV12-3 or TRBV12-4 and TRBJ2-4, with TRBD1 as a possible D gene (6 bases). CDR3 length: 15 amino acids. Between the trimmed V and J ends, which lost 6 bases and 1 base, there was a span of 13 bases. The CDR3 loop reads CASSRPQGAKNIQYF. CDR3 bases: TGTGCCAGCAGCAGGCCCCAGGGGGCCAAAAACATTCAGTACTTC.

This clonotype has only a few counts. One end of the junction fails to match germline, which may point to a read error. The chain employs TRBV5-1 and TRBJ2-7; 10 nucleotides agree with TRBD1. The CDR3 is made up of 15 amino acids. Germline CDR1 reads SGHRS; CDR2 reads YFSETQ. This chain's CDR3 is CAGSLSGQGYHEQYF. The CDR3 DNA sequence: TGCGCCGGCAGCTTGTCGGGACAGGGGTACCACGAGCAGTACTTC.

This chain links TRBV7-2 with TRBJ2-1; a possible D gene is TRBD2 (5 bases). CDR3 length: 11 amino acids. The V gene lost 5 bases and the J gene lost 12 bases, with 11 bases spanning the gap. Germline V lookup: CDR1 SGHTA, CDR2 FQGNSA. CDR3 in DNA: TGTGCCAGCAGCGCCGGGGAACGGCAGTTCTTC. Protein: CASSAGERQFF. The whole variable domain, remainder taken from reference TRBV7-2 and TRBJ2-1, is GAGVSQSPSNKVTEKGKDVELRCDPISGHTALYWYRQSLGQGLEFLIYFQGNSAPDKSGLPSDRFSAERTGGSVSTLTIQRTQQEDSAVYLCASSAGERQFFGPGTRLTVL.

The J gene is TRBJ2-5, the V gene TRBV11-2, with 14 bases identical to TRBD2. The CDR3 length is 16 residues. Trimming at V came to 5 bases and at J to 4 bases, leaving 6 bases not matched to a gene. Germline V gives CDR1 SGHAT, CDR2 FQNNGV. The CDR3 reads CASSLTSGGGSETQYF. DNA of the CDR3: TGTGCCAGCAGCCTGACTAGCGGGGGGGGTTCAGAGACCCAGTACTTC. The full variable domain, with the rest looked up from reference TRBV11-2 and TRBJ2-5, is EAGVAQSPRYKIIEKRQSVAFWCNPISGHATLYWYQQILGQGPKLLIQFQNNGVVDDSQLPKDRFSAERLKGVDSTLKIQPAKLEDSAVYLCASSLTSGGGSETQYFGPGTRLLVL.

V is TRBV20-1 and J is TRBJ2-6, with D hard to call. CDR1 and CDR2 from the germline V gene are DFQATT and SNEGSKA (reference sequence). The CDR3 spans 14 residues. V lost 4 bases and J 4 bases, leaving 11 bases between the germline ends. Here the CDR3 reads CSAIIVAGANVLTF. CDR3 in DNA: TGCAGTGCTATTATAGTGGCGGGGGCCAACGTCCTGACTTTC.

J is TRBJ1-4 and V is TRBV20-1, with 8 bases identical to TRBD1. V trimming: 6 bases; J trimming: 4 bases; junction bases outside the gene matches: 7. The CDR3 contains 14 residues. The germline V gene encodes CDR1 DFQATT and CDR2 SNEGSKA (reference sequence). CDR3 sequence reads: CSARRTGSNEKLFF. CDR3 nucleotide sequence: TGCAGTGCCCGACGGACAGGGAGTAATGAAAAACTGTTTTTT.

The chain employs TRBV15 and TRBJ2-3; D is perhaps TRBD1 or TRBD2 (5 bases each). The germline V gene has CDR1 LNHNV and CDR2 YYDKDF (reference sequence). The length of the CDR3 is 17 residues. Trimming left V 3 bases short and J 0 bases short, with 16 bases between. The CDR3 sequence is CATSRVTGGISTDTQYF. DNA of the CDR3: TGTGCCACCAGCAGGGTTACTGGGGGAATAAGCACAGATACGCAGTATTTT.